The text below deals with one TCR beta chain. The data are from a study of OX40 agonist ivuxolimab in advanced cancers. TCRdb keeps only in-frame clones here, not all; method: immunoSEQ multiplex PCR. The sample has about 88,000 clones, about 83% seen once. Trimming took 4 bases from V and 5 from J, leaving 18 bases between them. This CDR3 contains 16 residues. The germline V gene has CDR1 SGDLS and CDR2 YYNGEE. Here the sequenced sample was CD4+ or CD8+ T cells sorted from blood, taken in a trial of the OX40 agonist ivuxolimab. The chain recombines TRBV9 with TRBJ2-2; weak D call: TRBD2 (6 bases). The source is an adult with an advanced solid tumor such as melanoma, head and neck, liver or kidney cancer. CDR3 in DNA: TGTGCCAGCAGCCCTCCGGGACTCCGTGAAACCGGGGAGCTGTTTTTT. Translating it yields CASSPPGLRETGELFF. Supplemented by reference TRBV9 and TRBJ2-2, the full variable domain reads DSGVTQTPKHLITATGQRVTLRCSPRSGDLSVYWYQQSLDQGLQFLIQYYNGEERAKGNILERFSAQQFPDLHSELNLSSLELGDSALYFCASSPPGLRETGELFFGEGSRLTVL.